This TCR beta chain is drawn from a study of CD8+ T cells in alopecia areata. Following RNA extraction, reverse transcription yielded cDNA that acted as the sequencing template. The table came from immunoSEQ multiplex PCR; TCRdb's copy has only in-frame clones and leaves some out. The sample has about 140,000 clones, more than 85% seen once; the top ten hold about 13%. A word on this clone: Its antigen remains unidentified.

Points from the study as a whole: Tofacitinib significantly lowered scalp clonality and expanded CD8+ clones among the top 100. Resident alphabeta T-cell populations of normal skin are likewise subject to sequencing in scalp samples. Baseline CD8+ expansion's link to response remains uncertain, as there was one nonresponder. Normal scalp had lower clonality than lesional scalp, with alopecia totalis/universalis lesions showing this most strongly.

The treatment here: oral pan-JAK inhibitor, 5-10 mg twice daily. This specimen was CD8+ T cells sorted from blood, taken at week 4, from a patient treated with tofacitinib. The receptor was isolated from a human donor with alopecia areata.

The CDR3 region is CAISESMGEETQYF. CDR3 in DNA: TGTGCCATCAGTGAGTCGATGGGGGAAGAGACCCAGTACTTC. The gene calls are TRBV10-3 and TRBJ2-5, with D perhaps assigned TRBD1 or TRBD2 (5 bases each). The germline V gene encodes CDR1 ENHRY and CDR2 SYGVKD. CDR3 size: 14 residues. V was pared by 0 bases and J by 3 bases, with 8 bases between.